This T cell receptor (beta chain) was recorded in a study of blood T cells in healthy people across ages. Study as a whole: Capturing about one barcoded beta molecule per two T cells was achieved by template switching. General study results and limits: Roughly linearly, TCR beta diversity per million T cells fell as age increased.

About this clonotype itself: Its cognate antigen is unknown.

A sample-barcoded 5' primer and a J-beta primer mix were used in a second PCR of roughly 6 to 12 cycles. A tag from a template-switch adaptor with 12 random nucleotides marked each cDNA molecule. One entry per CDR3 protein results from TCRdb running MiXCR on the 5' RACE reads. The profile shows almost 550,000 distinct CDR3 sequences, nearly 25% of them singletons. Between the trimmed V and J ends, which lost 10 bases and 3 bases, there was a span of 19 bases. Germline CDR1 is MDHEN and CDR2 is SYDVKM. This CDR3 has 14 amino acids. This sample also belongs to another study, concerning T cells of mothers and their children.

The sequenced sample was blood. The chain is built from TRBV28 and TRBJ2-7; tentative D call: TRBD2 (6 bases). The clonotype comes from a boy between 10 and 17 years old in good health. This CDR3 is CATTPWRDHYEQYF. In DNA form, the CDR3 reads TGTGCCACCACCCCTTGGCGGGACCACTACGAGCAGTACTTC.